The 12 T cell receptor beta chains presented below share a single source sample, sequenced in a study of cytomegalovirus exposure and HLA in healthy donors (TCRdb year 2017). Library prep was done by the immunoSEQ multiplex PCR assay. A mixture of 60 forward primers for TCR Vbeta segments and 13 reverse primers for TCR Jbeta segments was used in the multiplex PCR. TCRdb mirrors the immuneACCESS table, restricted to in-frame sequences. Some clones are absent from its copies; in checked studies, under half trace to an unresolved V gene, and the reason for the others is unknown. This sample is represented by more than 85,000 clones; 55% to 75% of them were singletons. The top ten clones comprise 5.4% of the sample. What was sequenced was PBMCs. These receptors all come from a woman in her 70s in good health and CMV-seropositive.

This rearrangement joins TRBV30 to TRBJ2-3; D gene unclear. Looked up from germline, CDR1 is GTSNPN and CDR2 is SVGIG (reference sequence). With 0 bases removed from V and 5 bases from J, the gap between germline ends came to 3 bases. There are 11 residues in the CDR3. CDR3: CAWSVQDTQYF. The CDR3 nucleotides are TGTGCCTGGAGTGTACAAGATACGCAGTATTTT.

In the case of this clone: At the DNA level, this CDR3 is encoded by other sequences in the same sample as well. The genes are TRBV25-1 and TRBJ1-2; possibly TRBD1 for D (6 bases). This CDR3 is 14 amino acids long. Trimming cost V 1 base and J 8 bases, with 14 bases left between them. Germline V lookup: CDR1 MGHDK, CDR2 SYGVNS. This chain's CDR3 is CASSEWGRGSGYTF. CDR3 sequence (DNA): TGTGCCAGCAGTGAATGGGGGCGTGGATCCGGCTACACCTTC.

This clone has only a few counts. The chain employs TRBV6-5 and TRBJ2-5; 8 bases align to TRBD2. The J segment lost 2 bases and the V segment lost 4 bases, leaving 6 bases of the junction unmatched. CDR3 length: 15 residues. Germline CDR1 reads MNHEY; CDR2 reads SVGAGI. CDR3 in DNA: TGTGCCAGCAGTTCCGGGGGGGCTGGACAAGAGACCCAGTACTTC. The encoded protein is CASSSGGAGQETQYF.

This clone came up once. The rearrangement links TRBV6-5 to TRBJ2-5, with 7 bases that match TRBD1. The J call is uncertain, as TRBJ2-7 better fits the DNA end. The CDR3 spans 14 residues. Germline lookup yields CDR1 MNHEY and CDR2 SVGAGI. The CDR3 sequence: CASSPDRATYEQYF. As DNA, the CDR3 is TGTGCCAGCAGCCCCGACAGGGCCACCTACGAGCAGTACTTC.

This clone was seen only a few times. The chain has TRBV2 and TRBJ1-6; 8 nucleotides match TRBD1. Germline V lookup: CDR1 SNHLY, CDR2 FYNNEI. The CDR3 is made up of 17 amino acids. J gave up 6 bases and V 4 bases, and 11 bases lay outside the gene matches. In DNA, the CDR3 is TGTGCCAGCAGTGGGGACAGGACTCCGGGTAGTAATTCACCCCTCCACTTT. It is translated as CASSGDRTPGSNSPLHF.

This clone showed up just a few times. V usage is TRBV5-1 and J usage is TRBJ1-1, with D maybe TRBD1 (6 bases). The germline gives CDR1 SGHRS, CDR2 YFSETQ. V was shortened by 6 bases and J by 3 bases, with 6 bases between the two germline ends. The length of the CDR3 is 11 residues. This CDR3 reads CASTGDTEAFF. In DNA form, the CDR3 reads TGCGCCAGCACAGGGGACACTGAAGCTTTCTTT.

The chain couples TRBV5-1 to TRBJ1-4; D not resolved. The CDR3 spans 15 residues. Trimming took 0 bases from V and 4 from J, leaving 10 bases between them. The germline CDR1 and CDR2 sequences are SGHRS and YFSETQ. The CDR3 DNA follows: TGCGCCAGCAGCTTGGCCATGGGCCGTAATGAAAAACTGTTTTTT. This translates into CASSLAMGRNEKLFF.

V usage is TRBV6-1 and J usage is TRBJ1-2, with D possibly matching TRBD1 (5 bases). The V end lost 6 bases, the J end lost 6 bases, and 17 bases lay between the germline ends. Germline loops: CDR1 MNHNS, CDR2 SASEGT. This CDR3 spans 14 amino acids. CDR3 nucleotides: TGTGCCAGCAGCGCCACGGGACCGGGGGATGGCTACACCTTC. Translated, it gives CASSATGPGDGYTF.

The chain has TRBV30 and TRBJ1-1, with 8 bases aligning to TRBD1. J gave up 10 bases and V 2 bases, and 6 bases lay outside the gene matches. The CDR3 is made up of 12 amino acids. Germline CDR1 reads GTSNPN; CDR2 reads SVGIG (reference sequence). The CDR3 sequence: CAWSPQGAGAFF. CDR3 nucleotides: TGTGCCTGGAGTCCTCAGGGGGCAGGAGCTTTCTTT.

The sample holds a few counts of this clone. The chain joins TRBV19 to TRBJ1-1, with 9 bases aligning to TRBD1. Germline CDR1 reads LNHDA; CDR2 reads SQIVND (reference sequence). CDR3 length: 16 amino acids. V was clipped by 5 bases and J by 0 bases; unmatched bases: 7. The CDR3 DNA sequence: TGTGCCAGTAGTGGAGGGACAGGGCAGATGAACACTGAAGCTTTCTTT. Its translation: CASSGGTGQMNTEAFF.

V gene TRBV5-1 combines with J gene TRBJ2-5; D is unresolved. CDR1 is SGHRS and CDR2 is YFSETQ in the germline V gene. Between the trimmed V and J ends, which lost 6 bases and 5 bases, there was a span of 20 bases. This CDR3 spans 15 amino acids. The CDR3 coding sequence is TGCGCCAGCAACCCCAGTGAGGCCCCAACGGAGACCCAGTACTTC. It translates to CASNPSEAPTETQYF. Full variable domain (missing parts from reference TRBV5-1 and TRBJ2-5): KAGVTQTPRYLIKTRGQQVTLSCSPISGHRSVSWYQQTPGQGLQFLFEYFSETQRNKGNFPGRFSGRQFSNSRSEMNVSTLELGDSALYLCASNPSEAPTETQYFGPGTRLLVL.

This clone has only one observation. The genes are TRBV7-9 and TRBJ1-4; D gene unclear. CDR3 length: 15 residues. Trimming pared 2 bases from V and 11 bases from J, leaving 18 bases between. Germline-derived CDR1 and CDR2 are SEHNR and FQNEAQ (reference sequence). The CDR3 nucleotides read TGTGCCAGCAGCTTATTTCTAGTTTCGGAAGAGAAACTGTTTTTT. Translating it yields CASSLFLVSEEKLFF.